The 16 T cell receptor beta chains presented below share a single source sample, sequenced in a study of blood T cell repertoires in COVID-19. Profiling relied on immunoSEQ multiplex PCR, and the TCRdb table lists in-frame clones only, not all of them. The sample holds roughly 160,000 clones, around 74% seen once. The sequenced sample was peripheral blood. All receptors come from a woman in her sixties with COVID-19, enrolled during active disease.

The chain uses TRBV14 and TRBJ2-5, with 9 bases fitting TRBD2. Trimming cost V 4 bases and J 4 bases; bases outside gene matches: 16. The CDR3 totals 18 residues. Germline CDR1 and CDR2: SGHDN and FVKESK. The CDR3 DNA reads TGTGCCAGCAGCCCCTTAAGGGCGGGAGGGCCGAGCGGAGAGACCCAGTACTTC. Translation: CASSPLRAGGPSGETQYF.

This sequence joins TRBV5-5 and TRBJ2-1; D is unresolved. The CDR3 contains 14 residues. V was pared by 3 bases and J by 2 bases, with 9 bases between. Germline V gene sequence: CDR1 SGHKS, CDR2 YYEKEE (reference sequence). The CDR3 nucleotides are TGTGCCAGCAGCTCCGCGCCCCCCTACAATGAGCAGTTCTTC. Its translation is CASSSAPPYNEQFF.

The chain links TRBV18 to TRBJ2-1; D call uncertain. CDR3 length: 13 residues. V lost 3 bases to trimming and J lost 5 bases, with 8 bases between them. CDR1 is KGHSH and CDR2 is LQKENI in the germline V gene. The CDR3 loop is CASSPDRNNEQFF. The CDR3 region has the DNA TGTGCCAGCTCACCCGATAGAAACAATGAGCAGTTCTTC.

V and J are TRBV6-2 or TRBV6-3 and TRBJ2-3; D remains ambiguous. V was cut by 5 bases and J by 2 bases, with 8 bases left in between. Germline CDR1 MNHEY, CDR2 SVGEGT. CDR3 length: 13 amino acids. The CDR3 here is CASSNPTTDTQYF. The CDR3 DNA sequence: TGTGCCAGCAGTAACCCTACCACAGATACGCAGTATTTT.

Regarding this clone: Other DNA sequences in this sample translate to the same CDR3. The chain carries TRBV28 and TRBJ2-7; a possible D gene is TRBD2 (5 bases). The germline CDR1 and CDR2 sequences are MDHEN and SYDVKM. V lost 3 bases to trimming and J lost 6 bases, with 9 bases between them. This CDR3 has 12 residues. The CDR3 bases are TGTGCCAGCAGTTTGAGGGTGGGCGAGCAGTACGTC. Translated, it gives CASSLRVGEQYV.

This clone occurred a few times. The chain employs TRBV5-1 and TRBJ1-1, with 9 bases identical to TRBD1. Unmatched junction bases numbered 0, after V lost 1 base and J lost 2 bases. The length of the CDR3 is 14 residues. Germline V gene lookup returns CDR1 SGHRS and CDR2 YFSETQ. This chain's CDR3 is CASSLTGGNTEAFF. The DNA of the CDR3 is TGCGCCAGCAGCTTGACAGGGGGCAACACTGAAGCTTTCTTT.

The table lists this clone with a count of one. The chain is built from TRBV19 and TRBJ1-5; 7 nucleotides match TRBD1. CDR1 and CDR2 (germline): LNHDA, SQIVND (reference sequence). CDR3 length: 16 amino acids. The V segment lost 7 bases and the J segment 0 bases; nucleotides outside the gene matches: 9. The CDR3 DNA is TGTGCCAGTACCAGAGGACAGGCAAATAGCAATCAGCCCCAGCATTTT. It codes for CASTRGQANSNQPQHF.

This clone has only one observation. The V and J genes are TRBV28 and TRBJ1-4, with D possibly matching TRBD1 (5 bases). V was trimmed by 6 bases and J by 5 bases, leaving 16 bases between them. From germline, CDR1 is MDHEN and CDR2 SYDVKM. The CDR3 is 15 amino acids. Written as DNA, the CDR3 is TGTGCCAGCAGCCAACGGGGGTACAGGAATGAAAAACTGTTTTTT. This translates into CASSQRGYRNEKLFF.

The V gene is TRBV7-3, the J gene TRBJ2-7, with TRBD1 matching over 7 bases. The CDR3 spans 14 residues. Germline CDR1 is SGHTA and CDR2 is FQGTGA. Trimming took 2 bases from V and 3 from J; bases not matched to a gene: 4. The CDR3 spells CASSLVAGGYEQYF. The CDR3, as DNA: TGTGCCAGCAGCTTAGTGGCAGGGGGCTACGAGCAGTACTTC.

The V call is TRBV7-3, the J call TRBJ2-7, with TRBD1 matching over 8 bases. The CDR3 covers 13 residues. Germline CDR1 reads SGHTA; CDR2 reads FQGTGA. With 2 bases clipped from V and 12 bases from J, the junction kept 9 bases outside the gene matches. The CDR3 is CASSLPGQVALYF. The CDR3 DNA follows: TGTGCCAGCAGCTTACCGGGACAGGTGGCATTGTACTTC.

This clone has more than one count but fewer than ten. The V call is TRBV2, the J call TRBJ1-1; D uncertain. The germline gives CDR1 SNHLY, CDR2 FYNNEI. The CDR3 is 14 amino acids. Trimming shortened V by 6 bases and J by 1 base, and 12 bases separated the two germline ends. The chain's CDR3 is CASRYQVGNTEAFF. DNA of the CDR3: TGTGCCAGCAGGTACCAGGTAGGGAACACTGAAGCTTTCTTT.

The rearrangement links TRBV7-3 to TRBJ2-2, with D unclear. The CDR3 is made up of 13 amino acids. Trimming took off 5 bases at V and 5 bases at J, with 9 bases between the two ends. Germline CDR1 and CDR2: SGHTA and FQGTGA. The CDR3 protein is CASSEDGTGELFF. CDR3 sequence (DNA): TGTGCCAGCAGCGAGGATGGGACCGGGGAGCTGTTTTTT.

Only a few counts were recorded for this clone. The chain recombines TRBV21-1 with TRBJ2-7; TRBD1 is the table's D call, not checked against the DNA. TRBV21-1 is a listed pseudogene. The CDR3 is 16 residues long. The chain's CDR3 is CASSKEGTESSYEQYV. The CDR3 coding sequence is TGTGCCAGCAGCAAAGAGGGGACAGAGAGCTCCTACGAGCAGTACGTC.

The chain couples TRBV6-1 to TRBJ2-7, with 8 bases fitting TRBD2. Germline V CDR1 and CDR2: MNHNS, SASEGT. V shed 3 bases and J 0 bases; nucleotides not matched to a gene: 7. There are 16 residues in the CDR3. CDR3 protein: CASSERGADSSYEQYF. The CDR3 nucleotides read TGTGCCAGCAGTGAGCGGGGGGCGGATAGCTCCTACGAGCAGTACTTC.

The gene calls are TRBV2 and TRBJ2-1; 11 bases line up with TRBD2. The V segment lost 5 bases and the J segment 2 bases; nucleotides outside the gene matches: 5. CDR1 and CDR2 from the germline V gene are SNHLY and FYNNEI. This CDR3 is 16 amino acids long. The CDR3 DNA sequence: TGTGCCAGCAGTTCTCGACTAGCGGGGACCTACAATGAGCAGTTCTTC. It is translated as CASSSRLAGTYNEQFF.

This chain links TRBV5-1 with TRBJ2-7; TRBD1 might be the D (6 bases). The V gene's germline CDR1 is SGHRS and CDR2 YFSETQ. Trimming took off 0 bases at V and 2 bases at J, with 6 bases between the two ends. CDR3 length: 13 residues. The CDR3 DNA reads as TGCGCCAGCAGCTTGGAGGGGGCCTACGAGCAGTACTTC. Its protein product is CASSLEGAYEQYF.